Here is one TCR beta chain with its context. No antigen is known for it. This entry belongs to a study of post-analysis software for immune sequencing data. Notes on the study in general: Patients showed TRBV5-6, TRBV5-1 and TRBV20-1 among about five TRBV segments more frequent than in controls.

Germline V gives CDR1 PRHDT, CDR2 FYEKMQ (reference sequence). This CDR3 has 16 residues. V gave up 8 bases and J gave up 6 bases, with 20 bases separating them. Prepared libraries of TCR beta cDNA carried unique molecular identifiers. MiXCR, run by TCRdb on the PCR reads, gives a single entry per CDR3 protein. The sample lists roughly 650,000 distinct CDR3 sequences; 55% to 60% were seen once. The receptor was derived from a girl aged 2 to 9 with multiple sclerosis. Sequencing input: blood. The gene calls are TRBV13 and TRBJ1-6; no reliable D call. The CDR3 DNA sequence: TGTGCCAGCCAACTCCTGGGGTCAACTAGTAATTCACCCCTCCACTTT. This translates into CASQLLGSTSNSPLHF. Full variable domain (missing parts from reference TRBV13 and TRBJ1-6): AAGVIQSPRHLIKEKRETATLKCYPIPRHDTVYWYQQGPGQDPQFLISFYEKMQSDKGSIPDRFSAQQFSDYHSELNMSSLELGDSALYFCASQLLGSTSNSPLHFGNGTRLTVT.